Described below is a single T cell receptor beta chain sequence and its context. Antigen unknown. These data belong to a study of cytomegalovirus exposure and HLA in healthy donors. Notes on the study in general: Some public TCRs appeared in many individuals, while most sequences were rare.

TCRdb's table, derived via immunoSEQ multiplex PCR, lists solely in-frame clones and lacks some. The sample lists hundreds of thousands of clones, 88% occurring once. V was pared by 3 bases and J by 8 bases, with 13 bases between. The length of the CDR3 is 13 residues. In germline, CDR1 is MDHEN, CDR2 SYDVKM. This sequence originates from a woman aged 18-29 years in good health and CMV-seronegative. This chain links TRBV28 with TRBJ1-2; D gene unclear. Material: PBMCs. The CDR3 sequence: CASSFSGLEGYTF. As DNA, the CDR3 is TGTGCCAGCAGTTTCTCAGGATTAGAAGGCTACACCTTC.